These 19 T cell receptor beta chains came from one sample sequenced in a study of T cells in Graves' hyperthyroidism and ophthalmopathy. Amplified regions were TCR beta CDR3 sequences from RNA transcripts. First-round RT-PCR of the TCR CDR3 relied on the HTBI primer set. TCRdb processed the multiplex PCR reads anew with MiXCR; each CDR3 protein has one entry. The profile covers around 300,000 distinct CDR3 sequences, with roughly 20% appearing a single time and under 45% taken by the ten largest. The sample was blood. Receptors were obtained from a middle-aged man with Graves' ophthalmopathy.

In its sample, this clonotype was seen many times. V gene TRBV5-8 combines with J gene TRBJ2-1, with 13 positions matching TRBD2. Losses at the gene ends were 3 bases for V and 6 bases for J; bases not matched to a gene: 3. Germline assignment: CDR1 SGHTS and CDR2 YDEGEE. The CDR3 extends over 15 amino acids. The CDR3 loop is CASSSGLAGFNEQFF. CDR3 DNA: TGTGCCAGCAGCTCGGGACTAGCGGGATTCAATGAGCAGTTCTTC.

This clonotype was found many times. CDR3 sequence reads: CSANLRSRDEQFF. The CDR3 coding sequence is TGCAGTGCCAATCTCCGTTCTAGAGATGAGCAGTTCTTC. The chain joins TRBV20-1 to TRBJ2-1, with D hard to call. Germline V gene sequence: CDR1 DFQATT, CDR2 SNEGSKA (reference sequence). Trimming cost V 6 bases and J 8 bases, with 17 bases left between them. This CDR3 is 13 amino acids long.

This clonotype was seen repeatedly, ten times or more. The chain has TRBV7-2 and TRBJ2-1; D gene unclear. CDR3 length: 12 residues. Looked up from germline, CDR1 is SGHTA and CDR2 is FQGNSA. Trimming removed 3 bases from V and 9 bases from J, with 9 bases in between. CDR3 nucleotides: TGTGCCAGCAGCTTGGCCCAAGGTGAGCAGTTCTTC. Protein: CASSLAQGEQFF. The full variable domain, with the rest looked up from reference TRBV7-2 and TRBJ2-1, is GAGVSQSPSNKVTEKGKDVELRCDPISGHTALYWYRQSLGQGLEFLIYFQGNSAPDKSGLPSDRFSAERTGGSVSTLTIQRTQQEDSAVYLCASSLAQGEQFFGPGTRLTVL.

This clonotype was observed many times. The gene calls are TRBV20-1 and TRBJ2-5; either TRBD1 or TRBD2 may fit D (5 bases each). The ends were cut back, 6 bases at V and 7 bases at J, with 12 bases in the middle. The CDR3 consists of 11 residues. Germline CDR1 is DFQATT and CDR2 is SNEGSKA (reference sequence). In DNA form, the CDR3 reads TGCAGTGCGTGGGACGGCGGGACCCAGTACTTC. This codes for CSAWDGGTQYF.

This clonotype has only one observation. The V gene is TRBV7-8, the J gene TRBJ1-1, with D unresolved. Germline-derived CDR1 and CDR2 are SGHVS and FQNEAQ. The V and J ends lost 3 bases and 3 bases respectively, with 11 bases between them. This CDR3 comprises 14 residues. The chain's CDR3 is CASSLDSYYTEAFF. DNA for the CDR3: TGTGCCAGCAGCTTGGACTCTTACTACACTGAAGCTTTCTTT.

This clonotype came up a few times. The chain is built from TRBV28 and TRBJ2-7, with TRBD2 matching 7 bases. Germline trimming cut 5 bases from V and 3 bases from J; bases unmatched to any gene: 4. The CDR3 runs to 13 residues. The germline gives CDR1 MDHEN, CDR2 SYDVKM. The CDR3 nucleotides are TGTGCCAGCAGTAGAAGCGGGATCTACGAGCAGTACTTC. This translates into CASSRSGIYEQYF. The full variable domain, with the rest looked up from reference TRBV28 and TRBJ2-7, is DVKVTQSSRYLVKRTGEKVFLECVQDMDHENMFWYRQDPGLGLRLIYFSYDVKMKEKGDIPEGYSVSREKKERFSLILESASTNQTSMYLCASSRSGIYEQYFGPGTRLTVT.

The chain couples TRBV14 to TRBJ1-2; unclear D gene. CDR1 is SGHDN and CDR2 is FVKESK in the germline V gene. The CDR3 consists of 14 residues. With 0 bases removed from V and 2 bases from J, the gap between germline ends came to 7 bases. The CDR3 here is CASSQDRSNYGYTF. CDR3 DNA sequence: TGTGCCAGCAGCCAAGATAGGTCGAACTATGGCTACACCTTC. The full variable domain, completed using reference TRBV14 and TRBJ1-2, is EAGVTQFPSHSVIEKGQTVTLRCDPISGHDNLYWYRRVMGKEIKFLLHFVKESKQDESGMPNNRFLAERTGGTYSTLKVQPAELEDSGVYFCASSQDRSNYGYTFGSGTRLTVV.

This clonotype appeared once. The rearrangement joins TRBV9 to TRBJ2-7; 10 bases match TRBD2. The CDR3 sequence is 17 residues long. Unmatched junction bases numbered 10, after V lost 3 bases and J lost 1 base. Germline CDR1 reads SGDLS; CDR2 reads YYNGEE. CDR3 nucleotide sequence: TGTGCCAGCAGCGCAAAGGGAGTAGCGGGAGGATCCTACGAGCAGTACTTC. It yields the protein CASSAKGVAGGSYEQYF.

This clonotype showed up many times. The V and J genes are TRBV11-2 and TRBJ1-1; 7 bases map to TRBD1. There are 14 residues in the CDR3. V lost 5 bases and J lost 8; bases outside the gene matches: 11. Germline assignment: CDR1 SGHAT and CDR2 FQNNGV. Here the CDR3 DNA reads TGTGCCAGCAGCACCCGGACAGGAGGCGTAGAAGCTTTCTTT. Translating it yields CASSTRTGGVEAFF. The full variable domain, completed using reference TRBV11-2 and TRBJ1-1, is EAGVAQSPRYKIIEKRQSVAFWCNPISGHATLYWYQQILGQGPKLLIQFQNNGVVDDSQLPKDRFSAERLKGVDSTLKIQPAKLEDSAVYLCASSTRTGGVEAFFGQGTRLTVV.

The sample holds many counts of this clonotype. The V and J genes are TRBV3-1 and TRBJ2-5, with 12 nucleotides matching TRBD2. The CDR3 has 15 residues. The V gene's germline CDR1 is LGHDT and CDR2 YNNKEL (reference sequence). V gave up 4 bases and J gave up 9 bases; unmatched junction bases: 9. CDR3 sequence reads: CASSLVTSGRGAQYF. The CDR3 DNA reads as TGTGCCAGCAGCCTGGTGACTAGCGGGAGAGGGGCCCAGTACTTC.

The chain combines TRBV20-1 with TRBJ2-7, with 7 bases that match TRBD1. V was pared by 8 bases and J by 6 bases, with 13 bases of the junction left unmatched. Germline CDR1 DFQATT, CDR2 SNEGSKA (reference sequence). There are 13 residues in the CDR3. The CDR3 DNA is TGCAGTTGTTACCAGGGACAGACCTGCGAGCAGTACTTC. The encoded protein is CSCYQGQTCEQYF.

The table lists this clonotype with many counts. The chain links TRBV5-1 to TRBJ2-3; a possible D gene is TRBD1 (6 bases). V was clipped by 2 bases and J by 0 bases, with 13 bases between them. The germline V gene has CDR1 SGHRS and CDR2 YFSETQ. CDR3 length equals 16 residues. Written as DNA, the CDR3 is TGCGCCAGCAGCTTCGGCTTGGGGGCTAGCACAGATACGCAGTATTTT. The encoded protein is CASSFGLGASTDTQYF.

The genes are TRBV28 and TRBJ2-6, with 7 bases identical to TRBD1. CDR1 and CDR2 (germline): MDHEN, SYDVKM. This CDR3 is built from 18 residues. Germline trimming cut 5 bases from V and 0 bases from J; bases unmatched to any gene: 10. The CDR3 nucleotides read TGTGCCAGCAGTCCACCAGGGGGTTTGGGCTCTGGGGCCAACGTCCTGACTTTC. Amino acid sequence: CASSPPGGLGSGANVLTF.

The chain has TRBV3-1 and TRBJ1-5; no reliable D call. In germline, CDR1 is LGHDT, CDR2 YNNKEL (reference sequence). V lost 2 bases and J 7 bases, leaving 15 bases between the germline ends. The CDR3 runs 15 residues. DNA for the CDR3: TGTGCCAGCAGCCAATCAGACACCCCGAGCCAGCCCCAGCATTTT. This sequence encodes CASSQSDTPSQPQHF.

This clonotype was recorded at least ten times. This chain uses TRBV20-1 with TRBJ2-1; D gene uncertain. Trimming removed 1 base from V and 7 bases from J, with 8 bases in between. There are 12 residues in the CDR3. The germline CDR1 and CDR2 sequences are DFQATT and SNEGSKA (reference sequence). The CDR3 DNA sequence: TGCAGTGCTAGAGCCCCTGCTAATGAGCAGTTCTTC. Translation gives CSARAPANEQFF.

Comments on this clonotype: This clone may be a read error of a much larger clone one base away. V and J are TRBV20-1 and TRBJ1-1; D call uncertain. The CDR3 runs 11 residues. V was clipped by 1 base and J by 1 base, with 1 base between them. The germline gives CDR1 DFQATT, CDR2 SNEGSKA (reference sequence). This chain's CDR3 is CSARGNTEAFF. The CDR3, as DNA: TGCAGTGCTAGAGGGAACACTGAAGCTTTCTTT.

Remarks on this clonotype: A read error may produce the germline difference seen at one junction end. V and J are TRBV6-2 or TRBV6-3 and TRBJ2-3; the D gene is possibly TRBD1 (6 bases). There are 14 residues in the CDR3. Germline-derived CDR1 and CDR2 are MNHEY and SVGEGT. For the CDR3, the DNA is TGTGCCGGCAGGCAAACAGGGAGCACAGATACGCAGTATTTT. Translated, it gives CAGRQTGSTDTQYF.

The DNA of the CDR3 is TGTGCCATCAGACCGGGACCGGGAGAGACCCAGTACTTC. It translates to CAIRPGPGETQYF. This chain links TRBV10-3 with TRBJ2-5, with D tentatively TRBD1 or TRBD2 (5 bases each). Trimming shortened V by 6 bases and J by 4 bases, and 12 bases separated the two germline ends. CDR1 is ENHRY and CDR2 is SYGVKD in the germline V gene. This CDR3 spans 13 amino acids.

This clonotype was seen a handful of times. CDR3 region: CASSWGQGTGKNIQYF. The CDR3, as DNA: TGTGCCAGCAGTTGGGGACAGGGGACAGGCAAAAACATTCAGTACTTC. The V call is TRBV27, the J call TRBJ2-4, with TRBD1 matching over 10 bases. V was clipped by 4 bases and J by 3 bases; unmatched bases: 6. The CDR3 runs 16 residues. CDR1 MNHEY and CDR2 SMNVEV come from the germline V gene (reference sequence).